The clone carrying this T cell receptor (beta chain) has a count of ten or more. Its target is unknown. TCRdb redid the calling of the 5' RACE reads with MiXCR, one entry per CDR3 protein. The table has around 960,000 distinct CDR3 sequences, approximately 13% seen once. The data derive from a study of identical twins. General study findings and limits: Invariant T cells like MAIT and iNKT could partly confound the zero-insertion analyses.

This CDR3 is 13 amino acids long. Germline V gene lookup returns CDR1 SEHNR and CDR2 FQNEAQ (reference sequence). Trimming cost V 1 base and J 3 bases, with 6 bases left between them. These data are also associated with another study on yellow fever vaccine responses in identical twins.

The chain recombines TRBV7-9 with TRBJ1-1; D gene uncertain. This receptor was identified in a woman between 18 and 29 years old in good health. The sequencing sample was made of PBMCs. CDR3: CASSLGLDTEAFF. For the CDR3, the DNA is TGTGCCAGCAGCTTAGGTTTAGACACTGAAGCTTTCTTT.